The 5 T cell receptor beta chains given below trace back to one sample, sequenced in a study of shared clonotypes between healthy human individuals. Assay: immunoSEQ multiplex PCR; the TCRdb copy retains only in-frame clones and omits some. Of roughly 2.5 million clones listed, over 85% are singletons. The sequenced sample was naive CD4+ T cells sorted from blood. Subset specified: CD45RA+ positively selected. These receptors were taken from a man between 18 and 35 years old in good health.

The rearrangement uses TRBV7-6 and TRBJ2-5; weak D call: TRBD1 (5 bases). V gave up 5 bases and J gave up 1 base, with 11 bases separating them. There are 14 residues in the CDR3. Germline V CDR1 and CDR2: SGHVS, FNYEAQ. CDR3 coding DNA: TGTGCCAGCAGCGCCGGACAACTCCAAGAGACCCAGTACTTC. The encoded protein is CASSAGQLQETQYF.

The chain couples TRBV10-3 to TRBJ1-2; 7 positions match TRBD1. The V gene end was trimmed by 4 bases and the J gene end by 5 bases; junction bases not matched to a gene: 10. The CDR3 totals 15 residues. Germline assignment: CDR1 ENHRY and CDR2 SYGVKD. CDR3 loop: CAISASDREGYGYTF. As DNA, the CDR3 is TGTGCCATCAGTGCCTCTGACAGGGAAGGGTATGGCTACACCTTC.

J is TRBJ2-7 and V is TRBV2, with 8 bases aligning to TRBD1. Germline V gene lookup returns CDR1 SNHLY and CDR2 FYNNEI. Trimming took 8 bases from V and 2 from J; bases not matched to a gene: 5. The CDR3 runs 13 residues. CDR3 in DNA: TGTGCCAGCGGAGGGACAGGAGCCTACGAGCAGTACTTC. It yields the protein CASGGTGAYEQYF.

The chain employs TRBV7-2 and TRBJ2-1; 9 bases agree with TRBD2. The V segment lost 5 bases and the J segment 9 bases; nucleotides outside the gene matches: 11. This CDR3 has 15 amino acids. Germline CDR1 and CDR2: SGHTA and FQGNSA. CDR3 nucleotides: TGTGCCAGCAGCCCGGGGGGTAGCGGGAGATTTGAGCAGTTCTTC. Translated, it gives CASSPGGSGRFEQFF.

The V call is TRBV5-1, the J call TRBJ2-7, with D perhaps matching TRBD2 (5 bases). With 1 base removed from V and 1 base from J, the gap between germline ends came to 12 bases. The V gene's germline CDR1 is SGHRS and CDR2 YFSETQ. The CDR3 is made up of 15 amino acids. The CDR3 is CASSLLGSTSYEQYF. CDR3 bases: TGCGCCAGCAGCTTGCTGGGGAGTACGTCCTACGAGCAGTACTTC.